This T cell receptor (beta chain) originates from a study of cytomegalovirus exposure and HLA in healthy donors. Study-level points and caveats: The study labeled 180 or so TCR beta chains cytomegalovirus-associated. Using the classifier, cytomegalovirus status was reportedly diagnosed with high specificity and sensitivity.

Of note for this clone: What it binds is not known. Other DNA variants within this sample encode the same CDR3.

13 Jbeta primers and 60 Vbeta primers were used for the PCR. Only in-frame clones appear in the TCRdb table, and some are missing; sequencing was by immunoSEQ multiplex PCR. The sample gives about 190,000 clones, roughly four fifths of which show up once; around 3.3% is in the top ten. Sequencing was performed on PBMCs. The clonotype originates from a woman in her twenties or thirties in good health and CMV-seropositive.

The CDR3 here is CASRSPGLLQWEQFF. The CDR3 DNA reads TGTGCCAGCAGGTCCCCGGGACTACTACAATGGGAGCAGTTCTTC. The chain has TRBV6-5 and TRBJ2-1; 7 bases agree with TRBD2. V gave up 6 bases and J gave up 10 bases; unmatched junction bases: 15. The CDR3 totals 15 residues. CDR1 and CDR2 (germline): MNHEY, SVGAGI.